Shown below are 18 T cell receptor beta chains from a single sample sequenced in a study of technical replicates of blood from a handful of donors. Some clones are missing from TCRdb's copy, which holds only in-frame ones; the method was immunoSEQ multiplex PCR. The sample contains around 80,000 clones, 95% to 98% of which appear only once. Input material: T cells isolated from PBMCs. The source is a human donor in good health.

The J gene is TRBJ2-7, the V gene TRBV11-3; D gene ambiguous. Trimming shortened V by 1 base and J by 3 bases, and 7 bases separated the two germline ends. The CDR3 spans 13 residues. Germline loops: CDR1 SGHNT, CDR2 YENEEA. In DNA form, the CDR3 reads TGTGCCAGCAGCTTAGGTCACAACTACGAGCAGTACTTC. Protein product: CASSLGHNYEQYF.

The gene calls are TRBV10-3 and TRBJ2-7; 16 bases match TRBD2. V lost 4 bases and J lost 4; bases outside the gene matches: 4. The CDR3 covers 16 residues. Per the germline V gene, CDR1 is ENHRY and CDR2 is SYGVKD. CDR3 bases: TGTGCCATCAGTGGGGGACTAGCGGGAGGGTTATACGAGCAGTACTTC. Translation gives CAISGGLAGGLYEQYF.

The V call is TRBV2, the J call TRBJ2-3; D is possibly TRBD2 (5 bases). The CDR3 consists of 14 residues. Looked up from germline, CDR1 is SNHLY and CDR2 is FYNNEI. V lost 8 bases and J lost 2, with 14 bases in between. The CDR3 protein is CASPRGGPTDTQYF. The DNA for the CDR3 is TGTGCCAGCCCTCGGGGTGGTCCCACAGATACGCAGTATTTT.

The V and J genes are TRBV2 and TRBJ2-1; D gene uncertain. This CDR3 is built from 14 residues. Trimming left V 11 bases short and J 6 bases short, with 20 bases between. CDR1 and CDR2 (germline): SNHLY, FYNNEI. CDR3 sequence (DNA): TGTGCCGCGAAATCTAGTTTCGGTAGCAATGAGCAGTTCTTC. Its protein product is CAAKSSFGSNEQFF.

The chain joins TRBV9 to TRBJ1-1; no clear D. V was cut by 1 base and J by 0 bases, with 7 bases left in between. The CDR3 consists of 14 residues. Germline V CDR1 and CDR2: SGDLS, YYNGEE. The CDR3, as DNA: TGTGCCAGCAGCGTAAGCGGGTTGAACACTGAAGCTTTCTTT. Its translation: CASSVSGLNTEAFF.

This chain's CDR3 is CASSPPDSYEQYF. The CDR3 DNA reads TGTGCCAGCTCACCACCCGACAGTTACGAGCAGTACTTC. The chain has TRBV18 and TRBJ2-7; tentatively, D is TRBD1 (5 bases). The CDR3 spans 13 residues. Germline CDR1 and CDR2: KGHSH and LQKENI. V was cut by 0 bases and J by 4 bases, with 7 bases left in between. Using reference TRBV18 and TRBJ2-7 for the parts outside the CDR3, the full variable domain is NAGVMQNPRHLVRRRGQEARLRCSPMKGHSHVYWYRQLPEEGLKFMVYLQKENIIDESGMPKERFSAEFPKEGPSILRIQQVVRGDSAAYFCASSPPDSYEQYFGPGTRLTVT.

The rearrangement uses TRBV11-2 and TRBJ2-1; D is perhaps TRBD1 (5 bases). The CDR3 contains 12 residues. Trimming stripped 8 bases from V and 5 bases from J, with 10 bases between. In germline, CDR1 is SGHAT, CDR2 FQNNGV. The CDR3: CASSWGNNEQFF. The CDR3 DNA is TGTGCCAGCTCTTGGGGCAACAATGAGCAGTTCTTC.

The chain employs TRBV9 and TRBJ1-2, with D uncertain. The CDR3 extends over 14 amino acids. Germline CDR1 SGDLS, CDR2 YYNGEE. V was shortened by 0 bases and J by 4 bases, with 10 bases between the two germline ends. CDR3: CASSVDPPTYGYTF. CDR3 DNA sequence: TGTGCCAGCAGCGTAGACCCGCCTACCTATGGCTACACCTTC.

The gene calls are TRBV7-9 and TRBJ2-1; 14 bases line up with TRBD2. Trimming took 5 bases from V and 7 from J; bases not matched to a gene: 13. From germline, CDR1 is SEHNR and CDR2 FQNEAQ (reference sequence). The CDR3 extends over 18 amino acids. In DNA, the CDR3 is TGTGCCAGCAGCGGCAGACTAGCGGGGGGGCTTTTCGGGAATGAGCAGTTCTTC. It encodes CASSGRLAGGLFGNEQFF. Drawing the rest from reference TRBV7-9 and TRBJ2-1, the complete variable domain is DTGVSQNPRHKITKRGQNVTFRCDPISEHNRLYWYRQTLGQGPEFLTYFQNEAQLEKSRLLSDRFSAERPKGSFSTLEIQRTEQGDSAMYLCASSGRLAGGLFGNEQFFGPGTRLTVL.

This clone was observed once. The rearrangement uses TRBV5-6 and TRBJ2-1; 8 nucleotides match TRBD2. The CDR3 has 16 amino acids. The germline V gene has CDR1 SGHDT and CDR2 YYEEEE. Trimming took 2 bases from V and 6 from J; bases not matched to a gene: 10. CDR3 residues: CASSFLVLADRNEQFF. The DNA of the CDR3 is TGTGCCAGCAGCTTTTTAGTACTAGCGGACCGCAATGAGCAGTTCTTC.

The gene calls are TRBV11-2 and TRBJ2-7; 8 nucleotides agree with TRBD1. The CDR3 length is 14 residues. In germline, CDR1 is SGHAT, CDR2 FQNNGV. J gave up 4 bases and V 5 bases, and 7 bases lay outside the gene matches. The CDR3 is CASSLGQGRYEQYF. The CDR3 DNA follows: TGTGCCAGCAGCCTAGGACAGGGCCGTTACGAGCAGTACTTC.

CDR3 amino acids: CASSIPTGPTEAFF. CDR3 in DNA: TGTGCCAGCAGTATACCCACAGGGCCCACTGAAGCTTTCTTT. V usage is TRBV27 and J usage is TRBJ1-1, with D maybe TRBD1 (6 bases). Germline-derived CDR1 and CDR2 are MNHEY and SMNVEV (reference sequence). V lost 5 bases, J lost 4 bases, and 14 bases lay in between. CDR3 length equals 14 residues.

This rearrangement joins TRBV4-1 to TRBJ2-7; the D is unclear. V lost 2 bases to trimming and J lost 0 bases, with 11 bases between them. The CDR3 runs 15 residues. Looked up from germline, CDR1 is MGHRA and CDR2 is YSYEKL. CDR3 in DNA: TGCGCCAGCAGCCAACCCACTACAAGCTCCTACGAGCAGTACTTC. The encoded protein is CASSQPTTSSYEQYF.

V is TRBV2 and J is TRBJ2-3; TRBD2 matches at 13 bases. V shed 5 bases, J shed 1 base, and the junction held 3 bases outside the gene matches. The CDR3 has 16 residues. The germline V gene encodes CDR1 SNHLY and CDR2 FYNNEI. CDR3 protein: CASSPGLAGRTDTQYF. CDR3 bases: TGTGCCAGCAGTCCGGGACTAGCGGGGCGCACAGATACGCAGTATTTT.

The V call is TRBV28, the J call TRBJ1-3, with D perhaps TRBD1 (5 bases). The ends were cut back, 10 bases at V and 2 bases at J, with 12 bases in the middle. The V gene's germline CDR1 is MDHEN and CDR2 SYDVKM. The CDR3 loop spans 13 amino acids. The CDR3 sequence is CATWGRAGNTIYF. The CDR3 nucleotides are TGTGCCACCTGGGGCAGGGCTGGAAACACCATATATTTT. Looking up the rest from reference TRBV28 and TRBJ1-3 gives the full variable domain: DVKVTQSSRYLVKRTGEKVFLECVQDMDHENMFWYRQDPGLGLRLIYFSYDVKMKEKGDIPEGYSVSREKKERFSLILESASTNQTSMYLCATWGRAGNTIYFGEGSWLTVV.

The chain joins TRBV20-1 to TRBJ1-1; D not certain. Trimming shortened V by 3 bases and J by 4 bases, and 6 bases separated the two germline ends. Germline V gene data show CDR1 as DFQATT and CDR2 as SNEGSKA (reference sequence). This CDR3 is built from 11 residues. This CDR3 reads CSASGPTEAFF. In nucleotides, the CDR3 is TGCAGTGCTAGTGGCCCCACTGAAGCTTTCTTT.

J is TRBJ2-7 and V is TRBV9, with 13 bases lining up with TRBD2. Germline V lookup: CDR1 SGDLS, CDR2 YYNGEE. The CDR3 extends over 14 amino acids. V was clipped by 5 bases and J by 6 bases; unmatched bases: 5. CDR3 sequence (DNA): TGTGCCAGCAGTGGGACTAGCGGGACTGCCGAGCAGTACTTC. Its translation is CASSGTSGTAEQYF.

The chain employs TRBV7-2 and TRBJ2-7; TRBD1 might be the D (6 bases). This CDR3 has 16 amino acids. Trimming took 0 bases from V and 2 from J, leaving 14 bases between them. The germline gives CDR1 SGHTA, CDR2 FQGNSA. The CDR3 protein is CASSLAPTGAPYEQYF. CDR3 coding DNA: TGTGCCAGCAGCTTAGCGCCGACAGGTGCCCCCTACGAGCAGTACTTC.